Given below is one TCR beta chain in context. What it binds is unknown. The sample originates from a study of T cells in Graves' hyperthyroidism and ophthalmopathy. Overall study results and limits: Most thyroid clonotypes expanded above 0.001 appeared in blood too.

For ophthalmopathy patients, the Clinical Activity Score was at least 3 and the NOSPECS grade at least 4; duration was under 3 months. The authors took PBMCs from over 8.5 ml fresh peripheral blood. The CDR3 extends over 14 amino acids. The V end was cut by 8 bases, the J end by 4 bases, with 17 bases between. In germline, CDR1 is LNHDA, CDR2 SQIVND (reference sequence). Amplified regions were TCR beta CDR3 sequences from RNA transcripts. A first-round RT-PCR of the TCR CDR3 used the HTBI primer set. TCRdb re-analysed the multiplex PCR reads in MiXCR, keeping a single row per CDR3 protein. The table shows hundreds of thousands of distinct CDR3 sequences, with over 13% occurring only once.

The receptor comes from a man aged 50 to 60 with Graves' ophthalmopathy. V usage is TRBV19 and J usage is TRBJ1-1; TRBD1 is a possible D gene (5 bases). Sequences were obtained from blood. CDR3 sequence reads: CASSPGRDFTEAFF. The CDR3 DNA follows: TGTGCCAGTTCCCCAGGCAGGGACTTCACTGAAGCTTTCTTT.